This T cell receptor (beta chain) was recovered during a study of long-term antiretroviral therapy in people with HIV. The authors ran the immunoSEQ assay, v3.0, at survey level. The assay was immunoSEQ multiplex PCR, and TCRdb's table has in-frame clones only and misses some. Among about 35,000 clones listed, approximately 85% were seen once. The study, taken as a whole, reports: Relative to transplant donor controls, diversity remained lower despite increasing after ART.

The CDR3 spans 18 residues. V shed 0 bases, J shed 4 bases, and the junction held 14 bases outside the gene matches. Germline V gene lookup returns CDR1 MGHRA and CDR2 YSYEKL. As for this clone: Its antigen is not identified.

Sequenced here: unsorted PBMCs, sampled 2.2 years after starting antiretroviral therapy. V is TRBV4-1 and J is TRBJ2-7, with 8 nucleotides matching TRBD1. The receptor was derived from a man younger than 30 with HIV. CDR3 coding DNA: TGCGCCAGCAGCCAAGATCGATCCAGGGGGCGATCTCCATACGAGCAGTACTTC. Its protein is CASSQDRSRGRSPYEQYF.